This TCR beta chain emerged from a study of spatial heterogeneity in lung cancer. Broader study findings: Ubiquitous, expanded tumor-derived TCRs were more frequently observed in blood at resection than at follow-up.

The CDR3 consists of 15 residues. Germline CDR1 and CDR2: SGHNT and YYREEE (reference sequence). The junction had 15 bases not matched to a gene; V was cut back by 3 bases and J by 15 bases. This clonotype was counted only a few times. The target antigen is unknown. Every TCR cDNA molecule bore a unique molecular identifier. TCRdb re-called the 5' RACE reads with MiXCR, one entry per CDR3 protein. The table shows 15,000 or so distinct CDR3 sequences, with around 15% occurring only once. Time point here: sample taken at primary tumor resection. Frozen PBMC, nontumor lung or tumor provided whole RNA, which was sequenced unsorted. The donors, more than 55 patients with untreated early-stage non-small cell lung cancer, provided the samples.

Sequencing was performed on PBMCs, taken at surgery. This sequence was found in a male donor with early-stage non-small cell lung cancer. The chain couples TRBV5-4 to TRBJ2-1; 10 bases fit TRBD2. This CDR3 is CASSSPSERGGNMFF. DNA of the CDR3: TGTGCCAGCAGCTCACCTTCCGAGCGGGGGGGCAATATGTTCTTC.